The 17 T cell receptor beta chains below were found in one sample sequenced in a study of regulatory T cells in long-lasting Graves disease. Sample time point: newly diagnosed GD, antithyroid drugs for less than 3 months. TCR sequences were obtained from RNA taken from PBMCs. Investigators prepared the TCR beta libraries by applying iRepertoire HTBI primers and Arm-PCR of CDR3 regions. TCRdb processed the multiplex PCR reads anew with MiXCR; each CDR3 protein has one entry. Of 400,000 to 550,000 distinct CDR3 sequences in the sample, more than 13% were seen once. The data were also submitted as part of a second study, on T cells in Graves' hyperthyroidism and ophthalmopathy.

The sequences come from peripheral blood mononuclear cells (PBMCs), collected at new diagnosis, from a patient treated with antithyroid drugs. The receptors originated from a woman aged 25 to 45 with Graves disease.

This clonotype was found a few times. This sequence joins TRBV7-9 and TRBJ2-5, with 8 bases matching TRBD2. CDR3 length equals 15 residues. Looked up from germline, CDR1 is SEHNR and CDR2 is FQNEAQ (reference sequence). V was pared by 5 bases and J by 5 bases, with 10 bases of the junction left unmatched. As DNA, the CDR3 is TGTGCCAGCAGCCCGCATCGGGGGGGGGGGGAGACCCAGTACTTC. Residues: CASSPHRGGGETQYF.

The chain is built from TRBV19 and TRBJ2-7; TRBD2 matches 14 bases. The CDR3 length is 18 residues. Trimming at V came to 4 bases and at J to 3 bases, leaving 11 bases not matched to a gene. The V gene's germline CDR1 is LNHDA and CDR2 SQIVND (reference sequence). For the CDR3, the DNA is TGTGCCAGTAGTAACTTACCTCCCGGGACTAGCGGGAGCTACGAGCAGTACTTC. It is translated as CASSNLPPGTSGSYEQYF.

This clonotype was observed at least ten times. J is TRBJ2-3 and V is TRBV5-1; 10 bases align to TRBD2. Germline-derived CDR1 and CDR2 are SGHRS and YFSETQ. V was pared by 9 bases and J by 0 bases, with 13 bases of the junction left unmatched. The CDR3 runs 17 residues. Here the CDR3 reads CATHPGLAGVSTDTQYF. In DNA, the CDR3 is TGCGCCACCCACCCAGGGCTAGCGGGAGTAAGCACAGATACGCAGTATTTT.

This clonotype has a count of ten or more. CDR3 protein: CASSYQDRVSVLTF. CDR3 nucleotide sequence: TGTGCCAGCAGTTACCAGGACAGGGTGAGCGTCCTGACTTTC. The chain links TRBV6-2 or TRBV6-3 to TRBJ2-6; 8 positions match TRBD1. This CDR3 has 14 residues. Germline CDR1 and CDR2: MNHEY and SVGEGT. Trimming cost V 2 bases and J 12 bases; bases outside gene matches: 6.

The chain links TRBV6-1 to TRBJ2-6; 8 nucleotides line up with TRBD2. CDR3 length: 17 amino acids. Trimming cost V 5 bases and J 4 bases; bases outside gene matches: 10. CDR1 MNHNS and CDR2 SASEGT come from the germline V gene. DNA of the CDR3: TGTGCCAGCAGTCCCGCAGAAGCGGGAGTCGGGGCCAACGTCCTGACTTTC. It specifies CASSPAEAGVGANVLTF.

V is TRBV15 and J is TRBJ2-7, with TRBD1 matching 8 bases. Germline V gene lookup returns CDR1 LNHNV and CDR2 YYDKDF (reference sequence). The trim removed 1 base at V and 1 base at J, leaving 6 bases unmatched. CDR3 length equals 16 residues. As DNA, the CDR3 is TGTGCCACCAGCAGAGGACAGGGGCCAACATCCTACGAGCAGTACTTC. Translated: CATSRGQGPTSYEQYF. The full variable domain, completed using reference TRBV15 and TRBJ2-7, is DAMVIQNPRYQVTQFGKPVTLSCSQTLNHNVMYWYQQKSSQAPKLLFHYYDKDFNNEADTPDNFQSRRPNTSFCFLDIRSPGLGDTAMYLCATSRGQGPTSYEQYFGPGTRLTVT.

This clonotype was counted at least ten times. The J gene is TRBJ2-1, the V gene TRBV30, with D perhaps TRBD1 or TRBD2 (5 bases each). CDR1 is GTSNPN, CDR2 SVGIG, per germline (reference sequence). V was clipped by 2 bases and J by 10 bases, with 15 bases between them. The CDR3 sequence is 13 residues long. The CDR3 loop is CAWSPGWGLEQFF. The CDR3 nucleotides are TGTGCCTGGAGTCCCGGTTGGGGGTTGGAGCAGTTCTTC.

In its sample, this clonotype was seen a few times. V gene TRBV5-1 combines with J gene TRBJ2-7, with D perhaps matching TRBD1 (6 bases). Trimming took off 4 bases at V and 5 bases at J, with 16 bases between the two ends. Per germline, CDR1 SGHRS and CDR2 YFSETQ. The CDR3 covers 14 residues. The CDR3 region has the DNA TGCGCCAGCAGCCTGGGCCAGGGGCCCCACGAGCAGTACTTC. Translated: CASSLGQGPHEQYF.

This clonotype was observed at least ten times. This chain links TRBV12-5 with TRBJ1-1, with a tentative D call TRBD1 (5 bases). CDR3 size: 14 residues. Trimming left V 6 bases short and J 1 base short, with 12 bases between. In germline, CDR1 is LGHNT, CDR2 FRNRAP. CDR3 loop: CASGWGGRNTEAFF. The CDR3 DNA is TGTGCTAGTGGCTGGGGGGGTAGGAACACTGAAGCTTTCTTT.

This clonotype was found many times. J is TRBJ1-1 and V is TRBV6-1, with TRBD1 identical over 7 bases. Losses at the gene ends were 0 bases for V and 0 bases for J; bases not matched to a gene: 7. The CDR3 consists of 17 residues. CDR1 and CDR2 (germline): MNHNS, SASEGT. In nucleotides, the CDR3 is TGTGCCAGCAGTGAAGCGCTCGTGGGACAGTTGAACACTGAAGCTTTCTTT. This translates into CASSEALVGQLNTEAFF.

This clonotype was counted ten times or more. The chain recombines TRBV27 with TRBJ1-2, with a possible D match to TRBD1 (6 bases). The CDR3 has 14 amino acids. V lost 0 bases, J lost 6 bases, and 11 bases lay in between. Germline CDR1 and CDR2: MNHEY and SMNVEV (reference sequence). The CDR3 is CASSLSTGFDGYTF. CDR3 DNA: TGTGCCAGCAGTTTATCAACAGGGTTTGATGGCTACACCTTC.

This clonotype came up many times. The chain carries TRBV12-5 and TRBJ2-5; 10 positions match TRBD2. The V and J ends lost 2 bases and 2 bases, in that order; junction bases with no gene match: 8. The CDR3 extends over 17 amino acids. Germline CDR1 LGHNT, CDR2 FRNRAP. CDR3 DNA sequence: TGTGCTAGTGGTTTGTCCCCCGCACTAGCGGGGCAAGAGACCCAGTACTTC. This translates into CASGLSPALAGQETQYF.

DNA for the CDR3: TGTGCCAGCAGCCCCTCCCACAGGGGGATCCAACCGATACTCACCGGGGAGCTGTTTTTT. Translated, it gives CASSPSHRGIQPILTGELFF. The chain carries TRBV6-1 and TRBJ2-2, with 8 nucleotides matching TRBD1. V lost 6 bases, J lost 4 bases, and 22 bases stayed unmatched. The CDR3 covers 20 residues. In germline, CDR1 is MNHNS, CDR2 SASEGT.

This sequence joins TRBV9 and TRBJ2-3, with 9 nucleotides matching TRBD2. The assigned J gene may be wrong: the sequence end matches TRBJ2-5 better. CDR1 and CDR2 from the germline V gene are SGDLS and YYNGEE. CDR3 length: 14 residues. Written as DNA, the CDR3 is TGTGCCAGCAGCGCGACTAGCGGAGGGGGGGCCCAGTACTTC. Residues: CASSATSGGGAQYF.

The table lists this clonotype with many counts. The chain couples TRBV5-1 to TRBJ2-6; D gene unclear. Germline CDR1 SGHRS, CDR2 YFSETQ. This CDR3 comprises 14 residues. Trimming cost V 1 base and J 2 bases, with 4 bases left between them. The DNA of the CDR3 is TGCGCCAGCAGCTTGTCACCTGGGGCCAACGTCCTGACTTTC. Its protein product is CASSLSPGANVLTF.

The sample holds many counts of this clonotype. CDR3 in amino acids: CASSPFGGREAEQYF. The CDR3 nucleotides read TGTGCCAGCAGTCCCTTCGGAGGGCGGGAGGCCGAGCAGTACTTC. V usage is TRBV12-3 or TRBV12-4 and J usage is TRBJ2-7, with 8 bases lining up with TRBD2. V lost 5 bases and J lost 6; bases outside the gene matches: 12. The CDR3 spans 15 residues.

This clonotype was counted ten times or more. This rearrangement joins TRBV20-1 to TRBJ2-1; 10 bases line up with TRBD1. The V gene end was trimmed by 8 bases and the J gene end by 4 bases; junction bases not matched to a gene: 5. The CDR3 sequence is 13 residues long. From germline, CDR1 is DFQATT and CDR2 SNEGSKA (reference sequence). The CDR3 here is CSTGDRGYNEQFF. The DNA of the CDR3 is TGCAGTACAGGGGACAGGGGATACAATGAGCAGTTCTTC.